The rows below give T cell receptor beta chains drawn from one sample of a study of blood T cell repertoires in COVID-19. Some clones are missing from TCRdb's copy, which holds only in-frame ones; the method was immunoSEQ multiplex PCR. The sample shows more than 150,000 clones, around 79% of them seen only once. The sequenced material came from peripheral blood. These TCRs come from a man in his fifties who had recovered from COVID-19. The CDR3 runs from the conserved cysteine through the conserved F or W. Each record gives: J gene, D gene, clone size, V gene, CDR3 protein, CDR3 DNA. A D gene is named only where the DNA matches it firmly. Clone size appears in some rows only: once, few, many, or a class for an expanded clone.

TRBJ2-6 | TRBD1 | . | TRBV11-2 | CASSLGLMGTGVKDNVLTF | TGTGCCAGCAGCTTAGGATTAATGGGGACAGGGGTAAAGGACAACGTCCTGACTTTC
TRBJ2-1 | . | . | TRBV3-1/TRBV3-2 | CASSQASPVNEQFF | TGTGCCAGCAGCCAAGCTTCCCCGGTCAATGAGCAGTTCTTC
TRBJ1-4 | TRBD1 | . | TRBV19 | CASSTPFGTGAATNEKLFF | TGTGCCAGTAGTACGCCCTTCGGGACAGGGGCTGCAACTAATGAAAAACTGTTTTTT
TRBJ2-1 | . | few | TRBV3-1/TRBV3-2 | CASSQEIAVYNEQFF | TGTGCCAGCAGCCAAGAAATAGCGGTCTACAATGAGCAGTTCTTC
TRBJ2-3 | TRBD2 | . | TRBV19 | CASSSAGRGFTDTQYF | TGTGCCAGTAGTAGCGCGGGGAGGGGATTTACAGATACGCAGTATTTT
TRBJ1-5 | TRBD1 | . | TRBV19 | CACQQTTGGYGNQPQHF | TGTGCCTGTCAGCAAACGACAGGGGGCTATGGCAATCAGCCCCAGCATTTT
TRBJ2-2 | . | . | TRBV11-2 | CASSLAGAGTGELFF | TGTGCCAGCAGCTTAGCAGGGGCAGGGACCGGGGAGCTGTTTTTT
TRBJ1-3 | . | . | TRBV7-9 | CASSLASQSGNTIYF | TGTGCCAGCAGCTTAGCGTCACAGTCTGGAAACACCATATATTTT
TRBJ1-4 | TRBD1 | . | TRBV27 | CASSTRRGTGFSSTREKLFF | TGTGCCAGCAGCACCAGAAGAGGGACAGGGTTTTCGAGTACGCGTGAAAAACTGTTTTTT
TRBJ1-2 | TRBD1 | . | TRBV27 | CASSQDNRGYGYTF | TGTGCCAGCAGCCAAGATAACAGGGGCTATGGCTACACCTTC
TRBJ1-1 | . | few | TRBV5-6 | CASSSAFDPERDTEAFF | TGTGCCAGCAGCTCGGCTTTTGATCCCGAGCGAGACACTGAAGCTTTCTTT
TRBJ1-3 | . | . | TRBV5-4 | CASSLISPGPSGNTIYF | TGTGCCAGCAGCTTAATATCACCAGGCCCCTCTGGAAACACCATATATTTT
TRBJ2-7 | TRBD2 | . | TRBV15 | CATSREGTSYEQYF | TGTGCCACCAGCAGAGAAGGGACTAGCTACGAGCAGTACTTC
TRBJ1-2 | . | once | TRBV2 | CASSVGPNYGYTF | TGTGCCAGCAGTGTTGGGCCCAACTATGGCTACACCTTC
TRBJ2-7 | TRBD1 | . | TRBV10-3 | CAISESRFQQGAAEQYF | TGTGCCATCAGTGAGTCGAGATTCCAACAGGGGGCGGCCGAGCAGTACTTC
TRBJ1-4 | . | once | TRBV11-3 | CASSPWAGLTTNEKLFF | TGTGCCAGCAGCCCCTGGGCAGGGCTTACAACTAATGAAAAACTGTTTTTT
TRBJ1-5 | . | . | TRBV19 | CASSSLSGAQHF | TGTGCCAGTAGTTCCCTTAGCGGGGCCCAGCATTTT
TRBJ1-5 | TRBD1 | once | TRBV6-5 | CASSPTGGGNQPQHF | TGTGCCAGCAGCCCGACAGGGGGGGGCAATCAGCCCCAGCATTTT
TRBJ1-1 | TRBD1 | . | TRBV3-1/TRBV3-2 | CASSRGTGQTEAFF | TGTGCCAGCAGCCGAGGGACAGGGCAAACTGAAGCTTTCTTT
TRBJ2-1 | TRBD2 | . | TRBV7-3 | CASSPHGLAGNYNEQFF | TGTGCCAGCAGCCCCCACGGACTAGCTGGGAATTACAATGAGCAGTTCTTC
TRBJ2-7 | . | . | TRBV3-1/TRBV3-2 | CASSPSNSRRDEQYF | TGTGCCAGCAGCCCTAGCAATTCAAGGAGGGACGAGCAGTACTTC